The text below deals with one T cell receptor beta chain. Its antigen is as yet unknown. The protocol was immunoSEQ multiplex PCR, while the TCRdb copy is restricted to in-frame clones and leaves out a portion. Of 50,000 to 60,000 clones listed, approximately 92% were seen once; the top ten hold roughly 18%. CDR1 and CDR2 from the germline V gene are SGDLS and YYNGEE. CDR3 length: 15 residues. Trimming at V came to 4 bases and at J to 1 base, leaving 5 bases not matched to a gene. This specimen comes from a study of lymphopenia after photon versus proton radiotherapy. The study, taken as a whole, reports: After the lymphocyte nadir, photon-treated repertoires showed oligoclonal expansion, especially of CD8+ Temra cells. Survival link was tested only in deceased patients; proton benefit remains a possibility.

Here the sequenced sample was peripheral blood, taken from a patient treated with photon-based radiotherapy. The genes are TRBV9 and TRBJ1-1; 9 bases are a match to TRBD1. This receptor was identified in a woman aged 40 to 50 with cholangiocarcinoma. The CDR3 reads CASSPTGGRNTEAFF. The CDR3 DNA follows: TGTGCCAGCAGCCCCACAGGGGGCAGGAACACTGAAGCTTTCTTT.